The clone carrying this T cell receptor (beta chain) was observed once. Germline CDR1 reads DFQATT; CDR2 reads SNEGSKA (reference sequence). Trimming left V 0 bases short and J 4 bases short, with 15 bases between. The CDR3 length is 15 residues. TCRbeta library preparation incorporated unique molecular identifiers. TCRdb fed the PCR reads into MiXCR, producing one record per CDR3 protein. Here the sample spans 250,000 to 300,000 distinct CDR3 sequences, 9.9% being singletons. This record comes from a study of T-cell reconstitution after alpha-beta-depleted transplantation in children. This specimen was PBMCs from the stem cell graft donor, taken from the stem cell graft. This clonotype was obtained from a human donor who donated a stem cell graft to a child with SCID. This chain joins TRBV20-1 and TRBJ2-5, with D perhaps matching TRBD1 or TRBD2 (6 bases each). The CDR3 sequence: CSARDVQGGLETQYF. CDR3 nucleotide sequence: TGCAGTGCTAGAGATGTACAGGGAGGTCTAGAGACCCAGTACTTC.